The clone carrying this T cell receptor (beta chain) counts as medium-sized. As yet, its antigen is unknown. Overall study findings and caveats: Greatest tumor Treg TCR overlap was with tumor naive CD4+ cells. Approximately 13% of tumor Treg sequences matched naive CD4+ cells. The TCR gene usage of tumor memory CD4+ T cells clustered together with blood and lymph node memory CD4+ cells and with lymph node naive CD4+ cells.

Tregs were sorted as CD4+CD25+CD127-/low cells. TRBV12-4/TRBJ1-2 clonotypes were amplified with adaptor-ligated barcode primers. TCRdb redid the calling of the multiplex PCR reads with MiXCR, one entry per CDR3 protein. The data hold about 2,500 distinct CDR3 sequences, with 2% to 3% observed a single time. Between the trimmed V and J ends, which lost 2 bases and 1 base, there was a span of 11 bases. CDR3 length: 15 amino acids. The chain couples TRBV12-3 or TRBV12-4 to TRBJ1-2; D unresolved. This clonotype originated in a female donor with breast cancer. Sequencing was performed on tumor-infiltrating Tregs sorted from the breast tumor. CDR3 loop: CASSLSGNRNYGYTF. The CDR3 DNA reads as TGTGCCAGCAGTTTATCGGGGAACCGTAACTATGGCTACACCTTC.